This is a list of T cell receptor beta chains from one sample in a study of cytomegalovirus exposure and HLA in healthy donors. Assay: immunoSEQ multiplex PCR; the TCRdb copy retains only in-frame clones and omits some. The data show about 100,000 clones, 60% to 75% seen once. Material for sequencing was PBMCs. These receptors were obtained from a female donor in good health and CMV-seropositive. The CDR3 runs from the conserved cysteine through the conserved F or W. The D gene is left open where the match is weak. Expanded clones get a size class; other rows say once, few or many, or leave the size out.

v_call,d_call,j_call,clone_size,cdr3_nt,cdr3_aa
TRBV18,TRBD1,TRBJ1-2,-,TGTGCCAGCTCACTCAGCGGACAGGGGGCGCGGGGCTACACCTTC,CASSLSGQGARGYTF
TRBV28,-,TRBJ1-5,once,TGTGCCAGCGAGGCAGGGCTAACCAATCAGCCCCAGCATTTT,CASEAGLTNQPQHF
TRBV29-1,TRBD2,TRBJ2-7,-,TGCAGCGTTGTCCGGGCTAGCGGCTCCTACGAGCAGTACTTC,CSVVRASGSYEQYF
TRBV2,-,TRBJ1-2,once,TGTGCCAGCAGTGGTCGCGTGGGGGGCTATGGCTACACCTTC,CASSGRVGGYGYTF
TRBV5-1,-,TRBJ2-5,-,TGCGCCAGCAGCTTGGCCGGGGGAGGAGAGACCCAGTACTTC,CASSLAGGGETQYF
TRBV5-1,-,TRBJ2-1,-,TGCGCCAGCAGCTTGAACAGGGTCAATGAGCAGTTCTTC,CASSLNRVNEQFF
TRBV5-4,-,TRBJ1-1,-,TGTGCCAGCAGACCGCCGGGGAACACTGAAGCTTTCTTT,CASRPPGNTEAFF
TRBV4-1,TRBD2,TRBJ2-7,-,TGCGCCAGCAGCCAACGGACAACTAGCGGGAGGGCCTTGGGCCACGAGCAGTACTTC,CASSQRTTSGRALGHEQYF
TRBV7-2,TRBD1,TRBJ1-2,many,TGTGCCAACAATTCCCCGGGACAGGACTATGGCTACACCTTC,CANNSPGQDYGYTF
TRBV30,-,TRBJ1-1,once,TGTGCCTGGAGTGTACGGGGAGACACTGAAGCTTTCTTT,CAWSVRGDTEAFF
TRBV25-1,TRBD1,TRBJ2-7,-,TGTGCCAGCAGTGATCCCGGGACAGCCGGCTACGAGCAGTACTTC,CASSDPGTAGYEQYF
TRBV29-1,TRBD1,TRBJ1-1,-,TGCAGCGTCCCGGGACAGGGGGGTTCAAACACTGAAGCTTTCTTT,CSVPGQGGSNTEAFF
TRBV23-1,TRBD1,TRBJ2-7,-,TGCGCCAGCAGTCATGGGAACGACAGGGGGAGTTACGAGCAGTACTTC,CASSHGNDRGSYEQYF
TRBV5-1,-,TRBJ1-1,-,TGCGCCAGCAGCGCGGACCAATTAGGGGTGAACACTGAAGCTTTCTTT,CASSADQLGVNTEAFF
TRBV2,-,TRBJ1-5,-,TGTGCCAGCAGGGGGGACACAAAGGGTCAGCCCCAGCATTTT,CASRGDTKGQPQHF
TRBV29-1,-,TRBJ2-7,few,TGCAGCGTTGAAGAGGGCACATACGAGCAGTACTTC,CSVEEGTYEQYF
TRBV6-6,-,TRBJ2-5,-,TGTGCCAGCAGTTACACAGGGAAGGGGCAAGAGACCCAGTACTTC,CASSYTGKGQETQYF
TRBV6-5,-,TRBJ2-2,-,TGTGCCAGCAGTTTTGGACAGAGACGCACCGGGGAGCTGTTTTTT,CASSFGQRRTGELFF
TRBV9,-,TRBJ1-6,-,TGTGCCAGCAGCACCCCAACAGGTTCCGCTTCAGAGAGTTCACCCCTCCACTTT,CASSTPTGSASESSPLHF
TRBV29-1,TRBD1,TRBJ2-3,-,TGCAGCGTTGGACCGACAGGGGGAAGGGATACGCAGTATTTT,CSVGPTGGRDTQYF
TRBV30,TRBD2,TRBJ2-2,once,TGTGCCTGGAGTTGGACTAGCGGGGGCTTTCTGTTTTTT,CAWSWTSGGFLFF